These 27 T cell receptor beta chains were sequenced from one sample in a study of tissue T cells after allogeneic stem cell transplantation. The sample's time point: mouse harvest day 7 after allogeneic transplant. The graft held 10^6 splenic CD5+ T cells and 10^7 T-cell-depleted bone marrow cells. Assay used: immunoSEQ multiplex PCR; TCRdb lists only in-frame clones, some missing. This repertoire shows 4,500 to 6,500 clones, 40% to 50% found once; its top ten account for around 5.9%. The sample taken for sequencing was gut tissue. The origin of the receptors is a female BALB/c mouse given C57BL/6 T cells with graft-versus-host disease after an allogeneic hematopoietic cell transplant.

This clone was seen a few times. Gene names follow the mouse nomenclature. The read stops 1 residue short of the end of the CDR3; the missing end is completed from the germline J gene. The V call is TRBV23, the J call TRBJ1-3. The CDR3 extends over 14 amino acids. Germline CDR1 is KGHTA and CDR2 is FQNQQP. CDR3 DNA, as far as it was read: TGCTCCAGCAGTCAGGCCTATTCTGGAAATACGCTCTAT. Amino acid sequence: CSSSQAYSGNTLY. The CDR3, in full, reads CSSSQAYSGNTLYF.

For this clone: Gene labels here are mouse ones. The read gets to within 1 residue of the CDR3 end, and the germline J gene fills in the rest. This chain links TRBV26 with TRBJ2-7; tentative D call: TRBD1 (6 bases). Trimming cost V 4 bases and J 0 bases, with 10 bases left between them. The germline V gene encodes CDR1 KGHPV and CDR2 FQNQEV (reference sequence). The CDR3 extends over 14 amino acids. The DNA read from the CDR3 is TGTGCCAGCAGTCACGACAGGAGCTCCTATGAACAGTAC. Its translation is CASSHDRSSYEQY. The full CDR3 is CASSHDRSSYEQYF.

Turning to this clone: Mouse names are used for the genes. The CDR3 bases that were read are TGTGCCAGCAGTCGACTGGGGGAACAAAACACCTTGTAC. This sequence encodes CASSRLGEQNTLY. The full CDR3 protein is CASSRLGEQNTLYF. The V call is TRBV26, the J call TRBJ2-4, with 9 bases matching TRBD2. The read terminates 1 residue before the CDR3 end, so the remaining end is supplied by the germline J gene. Trimming at V came to 4 bases and at J to 3 bases, leaving 2 bases not matched to a gene. Germline assignment: CDR1 KGHPV and CDR2 FQNQEV (reference sequence). CDR3 size: 14 residues.

On this clone itself: Gene names refer to mouse genes. The read ends 1 residue before the CDR3 terminus; that terminus is restored from the germline J gene. The rearrangement joins TRBV21 to TRBJ2-3; D ambiguous. TRBV21 is an ORF, and what it does is uncertain. The length of the CDR3 is 15 residues. Deletions cut 0 bases from V and 0 bases from J, with 7 bases between. The sequenced CDR3 bases are TGTGCTAGCAGTCAATCGCGGGGTAGTGCAGAAACGCTGTAT. It yields the protein CASSQSRGSAETLY. The entire CDR3 protein is CASSQSRGSAETLYF.

About this clone: Gene names follow the mouse nomenclature. The read comes to an end 1 residue before the CDR3 does, leaving the germline J gene to fill in the end. The chain employs TRBV13-2 and TRBJ1-3, with a possible D match to TRBD1 (5 bases). This CDR3 region has 14 residues. Germline assignment: CDR1 NNHNN and CDR2 SYGAGS (reference sequence). The ends were cut back, 5 bases at V and 0 bases at J, with 9 bases in the middle. Incomplete CDR3 DNA: TGTGCCAGCGGGGGGGGTAATTCTGGAAATACGCTCTAT. Amino acids: CASGGGNSGNTLY. The complete CDR3 protein is CASGGGNSGNTLYF.

This clone was counted a few times. The genes and germline here are from mouse. The CDR3 extends 1 residue past the end of the read, so its final part is completed from the germline J gene. The gene calls are TRBV2 and TRBJ1-6, with D maybe TRBD1 (5 bases). TRBJ1-6 is an ORF for which the function is uncertain. CDR3 size: 15 residues. V lost 0 bases to trimming and J lost 6 bases, with 9 bases between them. Germline V gene sequence: CDR1 LGHNA, CDR2 YSYQKL. Partial CDR3 DNA: TGTGCCAGCAGCCAAGAGGTCAGGGTTAATTCGCCCCTCTAC. It specifies CASSQEVRVNSPLY. The entire CDR3 is CASSQEVRVNSPLYF.

With respect to this clone: Mouse germline and gene names are used. Read coverage stops 1 residue before the CDR3 terminus; the germline J gene supplies the remainder. The chain combines TRBV26 with TRBJ2-4; 9 nucleotides line up with TRBD2. CDR3 length: 13 amino acids. In germline, CDR1 is KGHPV, CDR2 FQNQEV (reference sequence). The junction had 4 bases not matched to a gene; V was cut back by 6 bases and J by 6 bases. The CDR3 sequence: CASSYWGDNTLYF. CDR3 DNA, as far as it was read: TGTGCCAGCAGCTACTGGGGGGACAACACCTTGTAC.

This clone was recorded a few times. Mouse germline and gene names are used. Here the CDR3 reads CASSLQGRDQAPLF. CDR3 DNA (partial): TGTGCCAGCAGTCTGCAGGGAAGGGACCAGGCTCCGCTT. The V call is TRBV26, the J call TRBJ1-5; D possibly corresponds to TRBD1 (5 bases). The CDR3 end is not reached by the read, which stops 1 residue before it; the germline J gene fills it in. This CDR3 contains 14 residues. The ends were cut back, 2 bases at V and 5 bases at J, with 10 bases in the middle. Germline values: CDR1 KGHPV, CDR2 FQNQEV (reference sequence).

A few counts support this clone. Each gene name is a mouse one. Read coverage stops 1 residue before the CDR3 terminus; the germline J gene supplies the remainder. The chain couples TRBV4 to TRBJ2-7; TRBD1 agrees at 9 bases. Germline CDR1 reads LGHDT; CDR2 reads YNNKQL (reference sequence). Unmatched junction bases numbered 4, after V lost 5 bases and J lost 5 bases. This CDR3 comprises 13 residues. CDR3 region: CASSIQGAHEQYF. Incomplete CDR3 DNA: TGTGCCAGCAGCATACAGGGGGCCCATGAACAGTAC.

This clone appeared a single time. Any gene name here is a mouse gene name. This sample includes further DNA sequences coding for the same CDR3. CDR3 sequence: CASSLSGDTQYF. Incomplete CDR3 DNA: TGTGCCAGCAGTCTGTCGGGAGACACCCAGTAC. The chain carries TRBV26 and TRBJ2-5, with D unresolved. The read ends 1 residue early relative to the CDR3; the germline J gene fills the gap. The germline V gene has CDR1 KGHPV and CDR2 FQNQEV (reference sequence). Between the trimmed V and J ends, which lost 0 bases and 5 bases, there was a span of 3 bases. CDR3 size: 12 residues.

A word on this clone: The gene symbols are mouse symbols. The read terminates 1 residue before the CDR3 end, so the remaining end is supplied by the germline J gene. The rearrangement joins TRBV26 to TRBJ2-5; 14 nucleotides align to TRBD2. V lost 4 bases and J lost 2; bases outside the gene matches: 5. The germline V gene has CDR1 KGHPV and CDR2 FQNQEV (reference sequence). The CDR3 is 17 residues long. CDR3 protein: CASSPGLGGRVQDTQYF. The covered CDR3 bases are TGTGCCAGCAGTCCGGGACTGGGGGGGCGCGTCCAAGACACCCAGTAC. The full variable domain, rest sourced from reference TRBV26 and TRBJ2-5, is NSKVIQTPRYLVKGQGQKAKMRCIPEKGHPVVFWYQQNKNNEFKFLINFQNQEVLQQIDMTEKRFSAECPSNSPCSLEIQSSEAGDSALYLCASSPGLGGRVQDTQYFGPGTRLLVL.

By sample share, this clone is large. Genes here carry mouse names. The sequenced fragment ends 1 residue before the CDR3 boundary, so the rest is inferred from the germline J gene. This chain joins TRBV26 and TRBJ1-5; 9 bases fit TRBD1. The CDR3 loop spans 14 amino acids. Germline CDR1 KGHPV, CDR2 FQNQEV (reference sequence). The V segment lost 4 bases and the J segment 7 bases; nucleotides outside the gene matches: 5. CDR3 region: CASSPQGARQAPLF. Incomplete CDR3 DNA: TGTGCCAGCAGTCCACAGGGGGCTCGGCAGGCTCCGCTT.

As concerns this clone: The genes and germline here are from mouse. The CDR3 bases that were read are TGTGCCAGCAGTCTGTCTCGGGAAGACACCCAGTAC. Its translation: CASSLSREDTQY. In full, the CDR3 reads CASSLSREDTQYF. The J gene is TRBJ2-5, the V gene TRBV26; no clear D gene. The DNA ends 1 residue before the CDR3 does, and the rest of the CDR3 is filled in from the germline J gene. CDR1 and CDR2 (germline): KGHPV, FQNQEV (reference sequence). V gave up 0 bases and J gave up 4 bases, with 5 bases separating them. The CDR3 has 13 amino acids. The whole variable domain, remainder taken from reference TRBV26 and TRBJ2-5, is NSKVIQTPRYLVKGQGQKAKMRCIPEKGHPVVFWYQQNKNNEFKFLINFQNQEVLQQIDMTEKRFSAECPSNSPCSLEIQSSEAGDSALYLCASSLSREDTQYFGPGTRLLVL.

Note on this clone: Mouse gene names apply. The read comes to an end 1 residue before the CDR3 does, leaving the germline J gene to fill in the end. This chain joins TRBV12-2 and TRBJ2-4; D gene uncertain. Trimming left V 1 base short and J 0 bases short, with 10 bases between. The CDR3 has 15 amino acids. Looked up from germline, CDR1 is SGHLS and CDR2 is HYDKME. This chain's CDR3 is CASSLGAPSQNTLYF. The CDR3 bases that were read are TGTGCCAGCTCTCTGGGTGCTCCTAGTCAAAACACCTTGTAC.

Comment on this clone: Gene and germline names: mouse. The read gets to within 1 residue of the CDR3 end, and the germline J gene fills in the rest. The chain is built from TRBV1 and TRBJ1-4, with a weak D call TRBD1 (6 bases). V lost 3 bases to trimming and J lost 0 bases, with 11 bases between them. The CDR3 loop spans 16 amino acids. From germline, CDR1 is NSQYPW and CDR2 LRSPGD (reference sequence). The sequenced part of the CDR3 DNA is TGCACCTGCAGTGCCCGGGACATAATTTCCAACGAAAGATTATTT. Translating gives CTCSARDIISNERLF. In full, the CDR3 reads CTCSARDIISNERLFF.

Of note for this clone: Gene names and germline match the mouse. The sequence runs out 1 residue before the end of the CDR3; the remainder is reconstructed from the germline J gene. This chain connects TRBV12-1 to TRBJ1-6, with unresolved D. TRBJ1-6 is marked as an open reading frame, function uncertain. This CDR3 has 15 amino acids. Trimming took off 0 bases at V and 0 bases at J, with 5 bases between the two ends. Germline lookup yields CDR1 SGHSN and CDR2 HYEKVE. CDR3 sequence: CASSLMGSYNSPLYF. The sequenced part of the CDR3 DNA is TGTGCCAGCTCTCTCATGGGTTCCTATAATTCGCCCCTCTAC.

Only a few counts were recorded for this clone. Genes here carry mouse names. The CDR3 end lies 1 residue beyond the end of the read and is filled in from the germline J gene. V usage is TRBV31 and J usage is TRBJ2-7; TRBD2 matches at 10 bases. V trimming: 0 bases; J trimming: 7 bases; junction bases outside the gene matches: 6. The CDR3 consists of 14 residues. In germline, CDR1 is GKSSPN, CDR2 SITVG. The chain's CDR3 is CAWSLLGGRGEQYF. Partial CDR3 DNA: TGTGCCTGGAGTCTCCTGGGGGGGCGTGGAGAACAGTAC.

On this clone: The gene names given are mouse names. The CDR3 goes on 1 residue after the read ends, and that part is filled in from the germline J gene. The J gene is TRBJ2-5, the V gene TRBV16; D may be TRBD2 (6 bases). V was clipped by 3 bases and J by 0 bases, with 10 bases between them. The CDR3 runs to 15 residues. Germline V gene data show CDR1 as SGHSA and CDR2 as FRNQAP. CDR3 protein: CASSFGGFNQDTQYF. The DNA read from the CDR3 is TGTGCAAGCAGCTTTGGGGGTTTTAACCAAGACACCCAGTAC.

Comments on this clone: Gene names follow the mouse nomenclature. The missing CDR3 end, 1 residue past where the read stops, is filled in from the germline J gene. In the same sample, other DNA sequences code for this CDR3. V gene TRBV26 combines with J gene TRBJ2-4; 13 bases map to TRBD2. From germline, CDR1 is KGHPV and CDR2 FQNQEV (reference sequence). The V gene end was trimmed by 4 bases and the J gene end by 3 bases; junction bases not matched to a gene: 4. CDR3 length: 16 amino acids. The CDR3 DNA, read in part, is TGTGCCAGCAGTCGGACTGGGGGGGCGGGGCAAAACACCTTGTAC. Translated, it gives CASSRTGGAGQNTLY. The CDR3, in full, reads CASSRTGGAGQNTLYF.

As regards this clone: Germline and genes here are mouse. The CDR3 extends 1 residue past the end of the read, so its final part is completed from the germline J gene. The J gene is TRBJ2-5, the V gene TRBV3, with 9 bases fitting TRBD2. Trimming at V came to 4 bases and at J to 6 bases, leaving 8 bases not matched to a gene. The germline V gene has CDR1 SNHLY and CDR2 FYNGKV (reference sequence). The CDR3 extends over 15 amino acids. Incomplete CDR3 DNA: TGTGCCAGCAGCTCGACTGGGGGAGGTGGGGACACCCAGTAC. Amino acid sequence: CASSSTGGGGDTQY. The whole CDR3 region reads CASSSTGGGGDTQYF.

A remark on this clone: The genes are named according to mouse. The read comes to an end 1 residue before the CDR3 does, leaving the germline J gene to fill in the end. The chain couples TRBV4 to TRBJ2-1, with TRBD2 as a possible D gene (6 bases). From germline, CDR1 is LGHDT and CDR2 YNNKQL (reference sequence). The germline V and J ends were trimmed by 5 bases and 1 base, with 12 bases remaining between them. The CDR3 contains 15 residues. This CDR3 is CASSGHWENYAEQFF. CDR3 DNA (partial): TGTGCCAGCAGCGGGCACTGGGAGAACTATGCTGAGCAGTTC. The full variable domain, with the rest looked up from reference TRBV4 and TRBJ2-1, is ETAVFQTPNYHVTQVGNEVSFNCKQTLGHDTMYWYKQDSKKLLKIMFSYNNKQLIVNETVPRRFSPQSSDKAHLNLRIKSVEPEDSAVYLCASSGHWENYAEQFFGPGTRLTVL.

A note on this clone: Gene labels here are mouse ones. The read falls 1 residue short of the CDR3 end, and the missing part is taken from the germline J gene. The chain carries TRBV24 and TRBJ2-3; possible D gene TRBD1, 6 bases. The germline V gene encodes CDR1 KGHTA and CDR2 FRNEEI. V lost 4 bases and J 0 bases, leaving 11 bases between the germline ends. The CDR3 totals 15 residues. The sequenced part of the CDR3 DNA is TGTGCCAGCAGTCCCGGGACATCTAGTGCAGAAACGCTGTAT. It encodes CASSPGTSSAETLY. The full CDR3 protein is CASSPGTSSAETLYF.

A note on this clone: Here the gene names and germline are mouse. The read terminates 1 residue ahead of where the CDR3 ends, so the germline J gene completes it. The rearrangement joins TRBV13-3 to TRBJ2-5, with TRBD1 matching over 11 bases. The length of the CDR3 is 14 residues. Germline CDR1 is NNHDY and CDR2 is SYVADS. V was pared by 5 bases and J by 3 bases, with 2 bases of the junction left unmatched. The CDR3 region is CASSRDRGQDTQYF. The part of the CDR3 DNA that was read is TGTGCCAGCAGCCGGGACAGGGGGCAAGACACCCAGTAC. Using reference TRBV13-3 and TRBJ2-5 for the parts outside the CDR3, the full variable domain is EAAVTQSPRSKVAVTGGKVTLSCHQTNNHDYMYWYRQDTGHGLRLIHYSYVADSTEKGDIPDGYKASRPSQENFSLILELASLSQTAVYFCASSRDRGQDTQYFGPGTRLLVL.

This clone is large (0.1 to 1%) in the sample. Gene and germline names: mouse. The DNA ends 1 residue before the CDR3 does, and the rest of the CDR3 is filled in from the germline J gene. This sequence joins TRBV12-1 and TRBJ2-7; TRBD2 matches at 8 bases. V trimming: 0 bases; J trimming: 7 bases; junction bases outside the gene matches: 7. Germline V CDR1 and CDR2: SGHSN, HYEKVE. The CDR3 runs to 14 residues. Here the CDR3 reads CASSLGGGRREQYF. The CDR3 DNA, read in part, is TGTGCCAGCTCTCTCGGGGGGGGGCGCCGAGAACAGTAC.

As to this clone: Gene names and germline match the mouse. The read terminates 1 residue ahead of where the CDR3 ends, so the germline J gene completes it. The chain links TRBV15 to TRBJ2-2; 8 bases fit TRBD2. The CDR3 has 15 residues. With V trimmed by 3 bases and J by 2 bases, 2 bases remained unmatched. Germline CDR1 SGHND, CDR2 FRSKSL. The CDR3 sequence is CASSLGGGNTGQLYF. The part of the CDR3 DNA that was read is TGTGCCAGCAGTTTGGGGGGGGGCAACACCGGGCAGCTCTAC. The full variable domain, with the rest looked up from reference TRBV15 and TRBJ2-2, is DAGVTQTPRHEVAEKGQTIILKCEPVSGHNDLFWYRQTKIQGLELLSYFRSKSLMEDGGAFKDRFKAEMLNSSFSTLKIQPTEPKDSAVYLCASSLGGGNTGQLYFGEGSKLTVL.

By sample share, this clone is large. Germline and genes: mouse. The CDR3 end is not reached by the read, which stops 1 residue before it; the germline J gene fills it in. This rearrangement joins TRBV14 to TRBJ2-7; 7 bases match TRBD1. The CDR3 is 13 amino acids. V trimming: 5 bases; J trimming: 3 bases; junction bases outside the gene matches: 5. Germline lookup yields CDR1 SGHDT and CDR2 FRDEAV. CDR3 DNA (partial): TGTGCCAGCAGCCCCGGGACAGACTATGAACAGTAC. This sequence encodes CASSPGTDYEQY. The whole CDR3 sequence reads CASSPGTDYEQYF.

For this clone: Gene names and germline match the mouse. The read ends 1 residue shy of where the CDR3 ends; the end is completed using the germline J gene. J is TRBJ2-4 and V is TRBV29, with D uncertain. Looked up from germline, CDR1 is MSHET and CDR2 is SYDVDS. V gave up 5 bases and J gave up 4 bases, with 7 bases separating them. The CDR3 extends over 12 amino acids. CDR3 DNA (partial): TGTGCTAGCAGTCAACAGAAAAACACCTTGTAC. Translating gives CASSQQKNTLY. The full CDR3 sequence reads CASSQQKNTLYF.